These 28 T cell receptor beta chains were sequenced from one sample in a study of blood T cell repertoires in COVID-19. Profiling relied on immunoSEQ multiplex PCR, and the TCRdb table lists in-frame clones only, not all of them. The repertoire holds around 16,000 clones, with 70% to 90% as singletons. Sequences were obtained from peripheral blood. These receptors all stem from a human donor in a cohort sampled during active COVID-19.

This clone was seen just once. The genes are TRBV13 and TRBJ2-2; D gene uncertain. Deletions cut 5 bases from V and 4 bases from J, with 8 bases between. Germline CDR1 PRHDT, CDR2 FYEKMQ (reference sequence). The length of the CDR3 is 13 residues. CDR3 coding DNA: TGTGCCAGCAGCCTGGAGACCACCGGGGAGCTGTTTTTT. Translating it yields CASSLETTGELFF.

This chain links TRBV28 with TRBJ1-6, with 8 bases fitting TRBD1. Germline loops: CDR1 MDHEN, CDR2 SYDVKM. Germline trimming cut 3 bases from V and 8 bases from J; bases unmatched to any gene: 6. The CDR3 is 15 residues long. The DNA for the CDR3 is TGTGCCAGCAGTTTCCGGACAGGGTTGCATTCACCCCTCCACTTT. It codes for CASSFRTGLHSPLHF.

The chain recombines TRBV11-2 with TRBJ1-1; 7 bases match TRBD1. The V segment lost 2 bases and the J segment 8 bases; nucleotides outside the gene matches: 14. Per the germline V gene, CDR1 is SGHAT and CDR2 is FQNNGV. The CDR3 extends over 16 amino acids. CDR3 region: CASSLSYRGRGPEAFF. The CDR3 bases are TGTGCCAGCAGCTTAAGCTACAGGGGCCGCGGGCCAGAAGCTTTCTTT.

This sequence joins TRBV15 and TRBJ1-2; TRBD1 matches at 9 bases. V shed 5 bases, J shed 8 bases, and the junction held 9 bases outside the gene matches. The V gene's germline CDR1 is LNHNV and CDR2 YYDKDF (reference sequence). This CDR3 spans 14 amino acids. CDR3 bases: TGTGCCACCAGCGGCCGCACAGGGGGCCGGGGCTACACCTTC. Protein sequence: CATSGRTGGRGYTF.

The chain joins TRBV11-2 to TRBJ2-1; possible D gene TRBD1, 5 bases. CDR1 is SGHAT and CDR2 is FQNNGV in the germline V gene. V was pared by 4 bases and J by 10 bases, with 23 bases between. The length of the CDR3 is 16 residues. The CDR3 DNA reads as TGTGCCAGCAGCTCAGGGCTAGGCCTTTTACTAACCGAGCAGTTCTTC. Its protein is CASSSGLGLLLTEQFF.

The rearrangement uses TRBV25-1 and TRBJ1-4; TRBD1 aligns across 8 bases. The CDR3 consists of 16 residues. V lost 4 bases, J lost 7 bases, and 11 bases stayed unmatched. The germline V gene has CDR1 MGHDK and CDR2 SYGVNS. CDR3 protein: CASSGSSRGLSEKLFF. CDR3 nucleotide sequence: TGTGCCAGCAGTGGATCTTCCAGGGGGCTTTCTGAAAAACTGTTTTTT.

This rearrangement joins TRBV1 to TRBJ1-3; TRBD1 is the table's D call, not checked against the DNA. TRBV1 is a documented pseudogene. There are 16 residues in the CDR3. The CDR3 bases are TGCACCAGCAGCCAACCAGGGACAGGTCCTGGAAACACCATATATTTT. Translation gives CTSSQPGTGPGNTIYF.

This clone was observed a handful of times. CDR3 in DNA: TGTGCCAGCAGCCCTCCCGGGCTCGTTCGGGGTCAGCCCCAGCATTTT. This gives the protein CASSPPGLVRGQPQHF. The chain links TRBV7-2 to TRBJ1-5; D unclear. Trimming removed 5 bases from V and 6 bases from J, with 20 bases in between. The CDR3 sequence is 16 residues long. Germline V lookup: CDR1 SGHTA, CDR2 FQGNSA.

The chain combines TRBV19 with TRBJ1-5; D gene unclear. The CDR3 totals 13 residues. Germline V gene sequence: CDR1 LNHDA, CDR2 SQIVND (reference sequence). Trimming shortened V by 3 bases and J by 5 bases, and 8 bases separated the two germline ends. CDR3 nucleotide sequence: TGTGCCAGTAGTATCTCCCGGGATCAGCCCCAGCATTTT. This encodes CASSISRDQPQHF.

J is TRBJ1-3 and V is TRBV2, with D perhaps TRBD1 (5 bases). V was pared by 3 bases and J by 3 bases, with 12 bases between. This CDR3 has 15 amino acids. Looked up from germline, CDR1 is SNHLY and CDR2 is FYNNEI. CDR3 DNA: TGTGCCAGCAGTGAGTCAGGGATATATGGAAACACCATATATTTT. Protein: CASSESGIYGNTIYF.

The V call is TRBV30, the J call TRBJ2-7; D is unresolved. From germline, CDR1 is GTSNPN and CDR2 SVGIG (reference sequence). This CDR3 is 12 amino acids long. Trimming took 1 base from V and 3 from J, leaving 7 bases between them. CDR3 in amino acids: CAWSDGGYEQYF. The CDR3 DNA is TGTGCCTGGAGTGACGGCGGCTACGAGCAGTACTTC.

The chain combines TRBV13 with TRBJ2-3; D may be TRBD2 (5 bases). This CDR3 comprises 16 residues. In germline, CDR1 is PRHDT, CDR2 FYEKMQ (reference sequence). Trimming cost V 3 bases and J 4 bases, with 17 bases left between them. CDR3 DNA sequence: TGTGCCAGCAGCTTGGATATGGCGGGCGTAGCAGATACGCAGTATTTT. Translated, it gives CASSLDMAGVADTQYF.

The chain joins TRBV19 to TRBJ2-3; D is uncertain. The V gene lost 4 bases and the J gene lost 5 bases, with 7 bases spanning the gap. Germline V CDR1 and CDR2: LNHDA, SQIVND (reference sequence). There are 12 residues in the CDR3. The CDR3 DNA reads as TGTGCCAGTAGTAACAGTAGAGATACGCAGTATTTT. Encoded protein: CASSNSRDTQYF.

The chain has TRBV9 and TRBJ1-3; D remains unclear. V was trimmed by 4 bases and J by 4 bases, leaving 12 bases between them. The germline V gene has CDR1 SGDLS and CDR2 YYNGEE. The CDR3 has 14 residues. In nucleotides, the CDR3 is TGTGCCAGCAGCCTCATCGCGGAGGGAAACACCATATATTTT. This encodes CASSLIAEGNTIYF. Full variable domain (missing parts from reference TRBV9 and TRBJ1-3): DSGVTQTPKHLITATGQRVTLRCSPRSGDLSVYWYQQSLDQGLQFLIQYYNGEERAKGNILERFSAQQFPDLHSELNLSSLELGDSALYFCASSLIAEGNTIYFGEGSWLTVV.

The genes are TRBV7-9 and TRBJ1-5, with TRBD1 identical over 9 bases. V shed 2 bases and J 6 bases; nucleotides not matched to a gene: 5. The CDR3 has 15 amino acids. CDR1 is SEHNR and CDR2 is FQNEAQ in the germline V gene (reference sequence). As DNA, the CDR3 is TGTGCCAGCAGCTTAAACAGGGGGCCTTCTCAGCCCCAGCATTTT. Translated: CASSLNRGPSQPQHF.

The chain has TRBV2 and TRBJ1-6, with TRBD1 as a possible D gene (5 bases). The CDR3 is made up of 15 amino acids. Germline V CDR1 and CDR2: SNHLY, FYNNEI. The V and J ends lost 5 bases and 9 bases respectively, with 17 bases between them. CDR3 region: CASSSQQVLSSPLHF. DNA for the CDR3: TGTGCCAGCAGTTCTCAACAGGTATTGAGTTCACCCCTCCACTTT.

The chain joins TRBV6-5 to TRBJ2-2, with 7 bases aligning to TRBD2. Looked up from germline, CDR1 is MNHEY and CDR2 is SVGAGI. The CDR3 has 13 amino acids. V lost 8 bases and J lost 5; bases outside the gene matches: 5. The CDR3 DNA reads TGTGCCAGCGGACTGGGAGGGACCGGGGAGCTGTTTTTT. Translation gives CASGLGGTGELFF.

V gene TRBV5-4 combines with J gene TRBJ1-6, with a possible D match to TRBD1 (6 bases). Trimming shortened V by 4 bases and J by 7 bases, and 12 bases separated the two germline ends. The CDR3 contains 14 residues. CDR1 and CDR2 (germline): SGHNT, YYREEE (reference sequence). The CDR3 DNA reads TGTGCCAGCAGCATAGACAGGTTGAATTCACCCCTCCACTTT. Encoded protein: CASSIDRLNSPLHF.

CDR3 nucleotide sequence: TGTGCCAGTAGTTACAGGGGGCGTTACCTCTATGGCTACACCTTC. Protein product: CASSYRGRYLYGYTF. The chain employs TRBV19 and TRBJ1-2; 9 bases are a match to TRBD1. V gave up 5 bases and J gave up 4 bases; unmatched junction bases: 8. There are 15 residues in the CDR3. Germline assignment: CDR1 LNHDA and CDR2 SQIVND (reference sequence).

The rearrangement links TRBV5-1 to TRBJ1-2, with D possibly matching TRBD1 (6 bases). Germline V lookup: CDR1 SGHRS, CDR2 YFSETQ. Trimming removed 3 bases at V and 7 bases at J, with 22 bases between. The CDR3 consists of 16 residues. CDR3 DNA sequence: TGCGCCAGCAGCTCATCCGGGACACCCGAGAATACTGGCTACACCTTC. This encodes CASSSSGTPENTGYTF.

The V gene is TRBV10-2, the J gene TRBJ2-7; 7 nucleotides align to TRBD1. Germline-derived CDR1 and CDR2 are WSHSY and SAAADI. J was trimmed by 3 bases and V by 6 bases; bases with no gene match: 11. The CDR3 consists of 15 residues. In DNA, the CDR3 is TGCGCCAGCAGGCTAACAGGGGAACCTATCTACGAGCAGTACTTC. The encoded protein is CASRLTGEPIYEQYF.

The chain employs TRBV6-5 and TRBJ1-2; 9 bases line up with TRBD1. Germline V lookup: CDR1 MNHEY, CDR2 SVGAGI. V lost 8 bases and J lost 3; bases outside the gene matches: 7. The CDR3 consists of 14 residues. Here the CDR3 reads CASRGTGLDYGYTF. The CDR3 region has the DNA TGTGCCAGCCGGGGGACAGGGTTAGACTATGGCTACACCTTC.

The rearrangement uses TRBV4-1 and TRBJ1-2, with D maybe TRBD1 (5 bases). The CDR3 contains 14 residues. Deletions cut 2 bases from V and 4 bases from J, with 11 bases between. Germline V gene lookup returns CDR1 MGHRA and CDR2 YSYEKL. CDR3 DNA sequence: TGCGCCAGCAGCCAACTTCCGGGGGGCTATGGCTACACCTTC. It codes for CASSQLPGGYGYTF.

The J gene is TRBJ1-1, the V gene TRBV5-1; a possible D gene is TRBD1 (6 bases). From germline, CDR1 is SGHRS and CDR2 YFSETQ. V was pared by 4 bases and J by 3 bases, with 19 bases between. CDR3 length: 16 residues. CDR3 sequence: CASSPVRGPSDTEAFF. CDR3 in DNA: TGCGCCAGCAGCCCGGTCAGGGGCCCTTCGGACACTGAAGCTTTCTTT.

The chain combines TRBV7-2 with TRBJ1-4, with TRBD1 matching 8 bases. Germline trimming cut 3 bases from V and 7 bases from J; bases unmatched to any gene: 10. This CDR3 is built from 16 residues. Germline CDR1 reads SGHTA; CDR2 reads FQGNSA. This CDR3 reads CASSFGQGGLGEKLFF. In DNA form, the CDR3 reads TGTGCCAGCAGCTTTGGACAGGGCGGTTTGGGTGAAAAACTGTTTTTT.

This chain links TRBV18 with TRBJ1-1; D possibly corresponds to TRBD1 (5 bases). Germline V gene sequence: CDR1 KGHSH, CDR2 LQKENI. Trimming took off 1 base at V and 3 bases at J, with 15 bases between the two ends. The CDR3 loop spans 16 amino acids. This CDR3 reads CASSPLEGGGDTEAFF. CDR3 coding DNA: TGTGCCAGCTCACCACTAGAGGGAGGAGGGGACACTGAAGCTTTCTTT.

The CDR3 bases are TGCGCCAGCAGCCCCTACAACGGGGTAGCAGATACGCAGTATTTT. As protein: CASSPYNGVADTQYF. This chain connects TRBV4-1 to TRBJ2-3; a possible D gene is TRBD2 (5 bases). Germline-derived CDR1 and CDR2 are MGHRA and YSYEKL. Trimming took 4 bases from V and 4 from J, leaving 15 bases between them. This CDR3 contains 15 residues.

The V and J genes are TRBV2 and TRBJ1-6, with TRBD1 identical over 7 bases. The V segment lost 10 bases and the J segment 6 bases; nucleotides outside the gene matches: 6. Germline CDR1 is SNHLY and CDR2 is FYNNEI. The CDR3 is 13 residues long. CDR3 in amino acids: CATMGQLNSPLHF. CDR3 DNA sequence: TGTGCCACCATGGGACAGCTTAATTCACCCCTCCACTTT.